The entry below describes one T cell receptor beta chain. V was shortened by 0 bases and J by 4 bases, with 12 bases between the two germline ends. The germline gives CDR1 MGHRA, CDR2 YSYEKL. The CDR3 is made up of 15 amino acids. Profiling relied on immunoSEQ multiplex PCR, and the TCRdb table lists in-frame clones only, not all of them. This repertoire shows about 130,000 clones, about 95% found once; its top ten account for 3.5% to 4%. This sample is drawn from a study of control samples from healthy donors and cancer patients. V usage is TRBV4-1 and J usage is TRBJ1-2; weak D call: TRBD1 (6 bases). The clonotype was recovered from a man in his thirties or forties in good health. Sequencing used blood. DNA of the CDR3: TGCGCCAGCAGCCAAGATCACCAGGGGAGCTATGGCTACACCTTC. Translation: CASSQDHQGSYGYTF.